The 8 T cell receptor beta chains in this list originate from one sample, sequenced in a study of OX40 agonist ivuxolimab in advanced cancers. Sequencing was performed with immunoSEQ multiplex PCR; in TCRdb, only in-frame clones are kept and a portion is missing. The repertoire has about 64,000 clones, roughly 80% of them found once; the top ten carry approximately 2.4%. The sample in question was CD4+ or CD8+ T cells sorted from blood, obtained in a trial of the OX40 agonist ivuxolimab. The receptors stem from an adult with an advanced solid tumor such as melanoma, head and neck, liver or kidney cancer.

This chain uses TRBV12-5 with TRBJ1-2; D remains unclear. From germline, CDR1 is LGHNT and CDR2 FRNRAP. The CDR3 is made up of 17 amino acids. The V end was cut by 4 bases, the J end by 0 bases, with 18 bases between. CDR3: CASGSPIQGLSNYGYTF. The CDR3 DNA follows: TGTGCTAGTGGTTCTCCCATTCAAGGCCTATCTAACTATGGCTACACCTTC. The full variable domain, with the rest looked up from reference TRBV12-5 and TRBJ1-2, is DARVTQTPRHKVTEMGQEVTMRCQPILGHNTVFWYRQTMMQGLELLAYFRNRAPLDDSGMPKDRFSAEMPDATLATLKIQPSEPRDSAVYFCASGSPIQGLSNYGYTFGSGTRLTVV.

This chain connects TRBV4-1 to TRBJ1-2, with 9 bases matching TRBD1. Germline CDR1 MGHRA, CDR2 YSYEKL. Trimming at V came to 1 base and at J to 7 bases, leaving 16 bases not matched to a gene. This CDR3 region has 18 residues. CDR3 in DNA: TGCGCCAGCAGCCAAGTCGAGGGGATACAGGGGGCGTTTGGTGGCTACACCTTC. Amino acid sequence: CASSQVEGIQGAFGGYTF.

This clone was picked up one time. The genes are TRBV27 and TRBJ2-7; weak D call: TRBD1 (5 bases). Germline values: CDR1 MNHEY, CDR2 SMNVEV (reference sequence). The CDR3 is 12 amino acids. The V end lost 3 bases, the J end lost 7 bases, and 10 bases lay between the germline ends. The CDR3 loop reads CASSFSGREQYF. CDR3 nucleotides: TGTGCCAGCAGTTTCTCAGGGCGGGAGCAGTACTTC.

The rearrangement uses TRBV27 and TRBJ2-7; 8 bases agree with TRBD2. The CDR3 is 16 amino acids. Germline CDR1 reads MNHEY; CDR2 reads SMNVEV (reference sequence). V dropped 3 bases and J dropped 6; count of bases not matched to a gene: 13. CDR3 loop: CASSFGPSWTSFEQYF. The CDR3 DNA reads as TGTGCCAGCAGTTTTGGGCCCTCTTGGACTAGCTTCGAGCAGTACTTC.

V and J are TRBV7-6 and TRBJ1-3; 7 positions agree with TRBD1. CDR1 SGHVS and CDR2 FNYEAQ come from the germline V gene. V lost 5 bases and J lost 2; bases outside the gene matches: 6. CDR3 size: 15 residues. The DNA of the CDR3 is TGTGCCAGCAGCACCGCCGGGACAGCTGGAAACACCATATATTTT. It is translated as CASSTAGTAGNTIYF.

This chain uses TRBV19 with TRBJ2-2, with 7 bases identical to TRBD1. V lost 5 bases to trimming and J lost 6 bases; unmatched junction nucleotides: 0. This CDR3 has 12 amino acids. Per germline, CDR1 LNHDA and CDR2 SQIVND (reference sequence). The CDR3 is CASSQGAGELFF. CDR3 DNA: TGTGCCAGTAGTCAGGGGGCCGGGGAGCTGTTTTTT.

CDR3 nucleotides: TGCGCCAGCAGCCAAGATCGCGCGGACAGGATCTACAATGAGCAGTTCTTC. Its protein is CASSQDRADRIYNEQFF. This chain connects TRBV4-1 to TRBJ2-1, with 7 bases that match TRBD1. This CDR3 has 17 amino acids. CDR1 and CDR2 from the germline V gene are MGHRA and YSYEKL. Trimming took 0 bases from V and 3 from J; bases not matched to a gene: 8.

J is TRBJ2-3 and V is TRBV10-2; 10 nucleotides align to TRBD2. Germline V gene lookup returns CDR1 WSHSY and CDR2 SAAADI. The V gene end was trimmed by 10 bases and the J gene end by 0 bases; junction bases not matched to a gene: 10. The CDR3 is 16 residues long. The CDR3 bases are TGCGCCACCCTCCCCGCTAGCGGGGGTAGCACAGATACGCAGTATTTT. This translates into CATLPASGGSTDTQYF.